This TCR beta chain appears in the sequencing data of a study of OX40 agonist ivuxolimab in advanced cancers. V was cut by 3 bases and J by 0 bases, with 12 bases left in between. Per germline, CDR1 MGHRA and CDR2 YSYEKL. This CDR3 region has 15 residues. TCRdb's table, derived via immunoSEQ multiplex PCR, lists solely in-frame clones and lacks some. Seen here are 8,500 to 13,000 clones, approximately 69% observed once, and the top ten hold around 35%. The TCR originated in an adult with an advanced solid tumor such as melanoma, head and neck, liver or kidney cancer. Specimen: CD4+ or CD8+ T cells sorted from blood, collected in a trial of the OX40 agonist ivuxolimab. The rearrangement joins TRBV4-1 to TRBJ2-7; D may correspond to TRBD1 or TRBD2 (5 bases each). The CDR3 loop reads CASSHRDHSSYEQYF. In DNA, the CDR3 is TGCGCCAGCAGCCATAGGGACCACAGCTCCTACGAGCAGTACTTC.